These T cell receptor beta chains were read from a single sample in a study of Ad26.COV2.S vaccination and SARS-CoV-2 variants. The method was immunoSEQ multiplex PCR; TCRdb's version includes in-frame clones alone and lacks a portion of them. The sample comprises 330,000 or so clones, roughly 90% of which are singletons, and around 5.5% rests with the top ten. Material: peripheral blood, obtained in a trial of Ad26.COV2.S vaccine versus placebo. These TCRs come from a person between 18 and 59 years old who received the Ad26.COV2.S COVID-19 vaccine or a placebo. CDR3s include the opening cysteine and the closing phenylalanine or tryptophan. Size is stated for part of the rows, as once, few or many counts, or as a class when the clone is expanded.

v_call	j_call	clone_size	cdr3_aa
TRBV5-6	TRBJ1-2	once	CASRSDSELANYGYTF
TRBV7-9	TRBJ2-5	-	CASSSSGQETQYF
TRBV4-3	TRBJ2-5	-	CASSQDALGETQYF
TRBV9	TRBJ2-5	-	CASSVGTPLQGTRETQYF
TRBV7-8	TRBJ2-2	-	CAIAGPRYGELFF
TRBV29-1	TRBJ1-2	-	CSVEDNRRVHTF
TRBV7-6	TRBJ2-5	-	CASSREIQETQYF
TRBV15	TRBJ1-2	-	CATSRDRVGYTF
TRBV9	TRBJ1-2	-	CASSVERFENYGYTF
TRBV11-2	TRBJ1-1	-	CASSLVGHTEAFF
TRBV29-1	TRBJ2-1	-	CSVTNVEGIGREQFF
TRBV10-3	TRBJ2-2	-	CAISSGTQKTGELFF
TRBV18	TRBJ2-5	-	CASSRGSTETQYF
TRBV29-1	TRBJ1-1	-	CSVVRGGANTEAFF
TRBV4-3	TRBJ2-2	few	CASSQGEAGELFF
TRBV3-1/TRBV3-2	TRBJ2-1	once	CASSQEPPDEQFF
TRBV5-1	TRBJ2-7	-	CASSLAGDRVNEQYF
TRBV30	TRBJ2-1	-	CAWRGSRRQFF
TRBV5-5	TRBJ1-2	-	CASSLLPTGGIRGYTF
TRBV19	TRBJ2-1	-	CASSIGQLTEQFF
TRBV18	TRBJ2-2	-	CASSPRVTGELFF
TRBV7-9	TRBJ1-1	-	CASSLGTGNTEAFF
TRBV10-1	TRBJ2-5	-	CASSESVSLARETQYF
TRBV7-9	TRBJ1-5	-	CASSLGYQPQHF
TRBV6-4	TRBJ1-5	-	CASSETGQNQPQHF
TRBV18	TRBJ2-2	-	CASSPLDREAGELFF
TRBV28	TRBJ2-3	-	CASSRQGGSGFVDTQYF
TRBV7-2	TRBJ2-2	-	CASSLTSGTGGANTGELFF
TRBV12-3/TRBV12-4	TRBJ1-2	-	CASSRGYTF
TRBV27	TRBJ2-2	-	CASSFGTGGIGELFF
TRBV15	TRBJ2-2	-	CATSRGTSLPGELFF
TRBV6-5	TRBJ1-2	few	CASSSLPPDYGYTF
TRBV6-5	TRBJ1-4	-	CASRYGQGDEKLFF
TRBV9	TRBJ1-4	-	CASSAPGHPREKLFF
TRBV30	TRBJ2-1	-	CASSRSRGSGTYNEQFF
TRBV7-3	TRBJ2-1	few	CASSADDRGYEQFF
TRBV19	TRBJ2-3	-	CASSISGPGTDTQYF
TRBV11-3	TRBJ2-1	-	CASSPDSGRSYNEQFF
TRBV30	TRBJ2-1	-	CAWSATDVIDEQFF
TRBV29-1	TRBJ2-7	-	CSVVDVSYEQYF
TRBV28	TRBJ1-5	-	CASSLGQSRNQPQHF